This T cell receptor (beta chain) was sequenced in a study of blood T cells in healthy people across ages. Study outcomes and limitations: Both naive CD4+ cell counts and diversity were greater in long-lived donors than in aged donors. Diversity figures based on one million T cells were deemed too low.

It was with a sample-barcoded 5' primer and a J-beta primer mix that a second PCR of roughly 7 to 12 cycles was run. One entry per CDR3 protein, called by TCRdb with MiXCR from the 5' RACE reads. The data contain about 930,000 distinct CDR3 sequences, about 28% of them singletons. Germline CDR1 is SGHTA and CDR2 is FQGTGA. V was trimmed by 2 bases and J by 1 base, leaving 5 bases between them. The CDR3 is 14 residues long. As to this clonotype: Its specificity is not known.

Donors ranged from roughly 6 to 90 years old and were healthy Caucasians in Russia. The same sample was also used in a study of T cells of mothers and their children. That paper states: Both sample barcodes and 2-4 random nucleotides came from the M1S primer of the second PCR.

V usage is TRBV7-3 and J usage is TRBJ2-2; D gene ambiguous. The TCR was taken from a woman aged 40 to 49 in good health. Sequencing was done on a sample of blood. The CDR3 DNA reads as TGTGCCAGCAGCTTATCAGAGAACACCGGGGAGCTGTTTTTT. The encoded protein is CASSLSENTGELFF.